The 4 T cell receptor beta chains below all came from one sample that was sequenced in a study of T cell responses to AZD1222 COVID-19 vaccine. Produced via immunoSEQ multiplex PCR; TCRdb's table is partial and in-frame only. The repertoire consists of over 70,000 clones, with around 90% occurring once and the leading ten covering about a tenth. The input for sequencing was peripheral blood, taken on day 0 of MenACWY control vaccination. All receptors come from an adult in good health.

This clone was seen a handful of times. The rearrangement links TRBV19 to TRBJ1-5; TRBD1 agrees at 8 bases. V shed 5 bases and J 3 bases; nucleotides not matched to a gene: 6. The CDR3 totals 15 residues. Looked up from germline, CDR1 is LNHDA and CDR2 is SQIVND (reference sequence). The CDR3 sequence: CASSGTGTPNQPQHF. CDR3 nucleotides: TGTGCCAGTAGTGGGACAGGCACGCCCAATCAGCCCCAGCATTTT. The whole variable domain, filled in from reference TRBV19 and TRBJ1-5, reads DGGITQSPKYLFRKEGQNVTLSCEQNLNHDAMYWYRQDPGQGLRLIYYSQIVNDFQKGDIAEGYSVSREKKESFPLTVTSAQKNPTAFYLCASSGTGTPNQPQHFGDGTRLSIL.

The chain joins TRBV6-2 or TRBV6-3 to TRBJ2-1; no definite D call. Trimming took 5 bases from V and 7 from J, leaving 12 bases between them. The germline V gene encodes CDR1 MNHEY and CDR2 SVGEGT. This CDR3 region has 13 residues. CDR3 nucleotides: TGTGCCAGCAGTCAGTCGACCGGGAATGAGCAGTTCTTC. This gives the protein CASSQSTGNEQFF.

In DNA, the CDR3 is TGTGCCAGCAGCTCCCGGGCAGGACTTTTCACTGAAGCTTTCTTT. Protein sequence: CASSSRAGLFTEAFF. The chain joins TRBV5-4 to TRBJ1-1; D not certain. The CDR3 extends over 15 amino acids. From germline, CDR1 is SGHNT and CDR2 YYREEE (reference sequence). Trimming removed 3 bases from V and 4 bases from J, with 16 bases in between. Full variable domain (outside the CDR3, taken from reference TRBV5-4 and TRBJ1-1): ETGVTQSPTHLIKTRGQQVTLRCSSQSGHNTVSWYQQALGQGPQFIFQYYREEENGRGNFPPRFSGLQFPNYSSELNVNALELDDSALYLCASSSRAGLFTEAFFGQGTRLTVV.

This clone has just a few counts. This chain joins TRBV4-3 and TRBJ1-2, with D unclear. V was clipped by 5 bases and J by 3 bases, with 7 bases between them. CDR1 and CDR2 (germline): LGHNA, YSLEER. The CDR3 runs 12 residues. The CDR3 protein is CASSYGDYGYTF. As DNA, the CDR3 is TGCGCCAGCAGCTATGGGGACTATGGCTACACCTTC.